This TCR beta chain was sequenced during a study of cytomegalovirus exposure and HLA in healthy donors. V was trimmed by 8 bases and J by 6 bases, leaving 8 bases between them. CDR1 is MNHEY and CDR2 is SVGAGI in the germline V gene. The CDR3 spans 11 residues. The PCR used 60 Vbeta and 13 Jbeta primers. The protocol was immunoSEQ multiplex PCR, while the TCRdb copy is restricted to in-frame clones and leaves out a portion. Here the sample spans around 150,000 clones, less than 85% being singletons. This chain joins TRBV6-5 and TRBJ2-1, with a possible D match to TRBD2 (5 bases). The TCR sequence derives from a man aged 45-60 years in good health and CMV-seropositive. The sequenced sample was PBMCs. The CDR3, as DNA: TGTGCCAGCGGGAGTAGCAATGAGCAGTTCTTC. Protein sequence: CASGSSNEQFF.